What follows are 16 T cell receptor beta chains derived from one specimen sequenced in a study of T cell repertoires in cytomegalovirus infection. Each CDR3 protein is one row after TCRdb ran MiXCR on the reads. The profile shows 150,000 or so distinct CDR3 sequences, more than 15% of them singletons. Material: CD8+ T cells from PBMCs. The receptor set was obtained from a human donor in good health (CMV status not recorded). Some clones in this sample may be carry-over from other donors' samples.

This chain joins TRBV4-1 and TRBJ1-5, with a possible D match to TRBD1 (5 bases). With 0 bases removed from V and 3 bases from J, the gap between germline ends came to 12 bases. The germline gives CDR1 MGHRA, CDR2 YSYEKL. This CDR3 has 16 residues. The CDR3 loop is CASSQDQRGANQPQHF. The CDR3 nucleotides are TGCGCCAGCAGCCAAGATCAAAGAGGGGCCAATCAGCCCCAGCATTTT.

This clonotype turned up a few times. V is TRBV28 and J is TRBJ2-7; possible D gene TRBD2, 5 bases. CDR1 MDHEN and CDR2 SYDVKM come from the germline V gene. The CDR3 is made up of 16 amino acids. Trimming shortened V by 2 bases and J by 3 bases, and 17 bases separated the two germline ends. The CDR3 bases are TGTGCCAGCAGTTTAGCGTTTAGCGAAGGAAGCTACGAGCAGTACTTC. Translating gives CASSLAFSEGSYEQYF.

This clonotype appeared many times. V and J are TRBV7-2 and TRBJ1-2; 10 positions agree with TRBD1. The J segment lost 8 bases and the V segment lost 4 bases, leaving 4 bases of the junction unmatched. Germline lookup yields CDR1 SGHTA and CDR2 FQGNSA. The CDR3 has 13 residues. This CDR3 reads CASSWGQGIGYTF. DNA of the CDR3: TGTGCCAGCAGCTGGGGACAGGGGATCGGCTACACCTTC.

V gene TRBV7-2 combines with J gene TRBJ2-1, with 9 bases matching TRBD2. Germline V gives CDR1 SGHTA, CDR2 FQGNSA. The ends lost 2 bases at V and 5 bases at J; junction bases unmatched: 4. This CDR3 spans 15 amino acids. The CDR3, as DNA: TGTGCCAGCAGCTTAAGCCTAGCGGGGAACAATGAGCAGTTCTTC. As protein: CASSLSLAGNNEQFF.

This clonotype was observed a handful of times. The chain is built from TRBV6-2 or TRBV6-3 and TRBJ2-2; weak D call: TRBD2 (6 bases). Trimming removed 6 bases from V and 4 bases from J, with 18 bases in between. CDR1 is MNHEY and CDR2 is SVGEGT in the germline V gene. The CDR3 length is 16 residues. The CDR3 DNA sequence: TGTGCCAGCAGGACCCGGAGGGGCGCGAGCACCGGGGAGCTGTTTTTT. As protein: CASRTRRGASTGELFF.

This rearrangement joins TRBV9 to TRBJ2-1; D remains unclear. This CDR3 comprises 13 residues. From germline, CDR1 is SGDLS and CDR2 YYNGEE. V was trimmed by 4 bases and J by 5 bases, leaving 10 bases between them. The CDR3: CASSPWGDNEQFF. CDR3 nucleotides: TGTGCCAGCAGCCCCTGGGGTGACAATGAGCAGTTCTTC.

The rearrangement uses TRBV7-2 and TRBJ2-7; TRBD1 aligns across 9 bases. Trimming at V came to 5 bases and at J to 3 bases, leaving 8 bases not matched to a gene. The CDR3 loop spans 15 amino acids. Germline CDR1 and CDR2: SGHTA and FQGNSA. CDR3 loop: CASSQTGGKVYEQYF. The DNA for the CDR3 is TGTGCCAGCAGCCAAACAGGGGGCAAGGTCTACGAGCAGTACTTC.

The rearrangement uses TRBV20-1 and TRBJ1-2; D remains ambiguous. CDR3 size: 16 residues. Germline loops: CDR1 DFQATT, CDR2 SNEGSKA (reference sequence). The germline V and J ends were trimmed by 0 bases and 2 bases, with 16 bases remaining between them. CDR3: CSARDLDPSHNYGYTF. DNA for the CDR3: TGCAGTGCTAGAGATTTGGATCCATCTCACAACTATGGCTACACCTTC.

This clonotype has only a few counts. At one end the junction does not follow the germline gene, possibly because of a read error. The V gene is TRBV7-2, the J gene TRBJ2-1; no clear D. The germline V gene encodes CDR1 SGHTA and CDR2 FQGNSA. The CDR3 length is 20 residues. The CDR3 DNA sequence: TGTGCCAGCAGCTTACGTGTCCTAAGGCCCCAGACCGACCCCTACAATGAGCAGTTTTTC. It is translated as CASSLRVLRPQTDPYNEQFF. The whole variable domain, remainder taken from reference TRBV7-2 and TRBJ2-1, is GAGVSQSPSNKVTEKGKDVELRCDPISGHTALYWYRQSLGQGLEFLIYFQGNSAPDKSGLPSDRFSAERTGGSVSTLTIQRTQQEDSAVYLCASSLRVLRPQTDPYNEQFFGPGTRLTVL.

CDR3 DNA sequence: TGCGCCAGCAGTAAACAGGGGGCGGGTTACAATGAGCAGTTCTTC. Its translation: CASSKQGAGYNEQFF. The chain joins TRBV10-2 to TRBJ2-1; the match to TRBD1 covers 9 bases. Germline-derived CDR1 and CDR2 are WSHSY and SAAADI. This CDR3 contains 15 residues. V was clipped by 5 bases and J by 4 bases; unmatched bases: 6.

This clonotype was counted between two and nine times. The V and J genes are TRBV2 and TRBJ2-7; 10 bases fit TRBD1. Germline V gene data show CDR1 as SNHLY and CDR2 as FYNNEI. The CDR3 has 13 residues. Germline trimming cut 8 bases from V and 4 bases from J; bases unmatched to any gene: 5. Here the CDR3 reads CASEGQGPYEQYF. CDR3 sequence (DNA): TGTGCCAGCGAGGGACAGGGGCCTTACGAGCAGTACTTC.

The chain joins TRBV12-3 or TRBV12-4 to TRBJ2-2, with 11 bases aligning to TRBD2. The CDR3 extends over 17 amino acids. Germline trimming cut 6 bases from V and 0 bases from J; bases unmatched to any gene: 6. The CDR3 region has the DNA TGTGCCAGCAGCCGTTTAGCGGGAGGGCCGAACACCGGGGAGCTGTTTTTT. Translation gives CASSRLAGGPNTGELFF.

The chain employs TRBV6-1 and TRBJ2-1; 11 nucleotides match TRBD1. CDR1 and CDR2 (germline): MNHNS, SASEGT. The V segment lost 5 bases and the J segment 8 bases; nucleotides outside the gene matches: 11. This CDR3 contains 16 residues. The CDR3: CASSLRDRGTWDEQFF. The CDR3 coding sequence is TGTGCCAGCAGTCTCAGGGACAGGGGGACCTGGGATGAGCAGTTCTTC.

This chain uses TRBV6-5 with TRBJ2-1; D may be TRBD2 (5 bases). V lost 3 bases, J lost 1 base, and 13 bases lay in between. The CDR3 spans 16 residues. CDR1 is MNHEY and CDR2 is SVGAGI in the germline V gene. The CDR3 DNA sequence: TGTGCCAGCAGTTATATATTCAGCGGTTCCTACAATGAGCAGTTCTTC. This encodes CASSYIFSGSYNEQFF.

This clonotype was observed a handful of times. The genes are TRBV7-2 and TRBJ2-5; D is unresolved. The CDR3 is made up of 18 amino acids. The germline CDR1 and CDR2 sequences are SGHTA and FQGNSA. V was clipped by 5 bases and J by 0 bases, with 22 bases between them. DNA for the CDR3: TGTGCCAGCAGCCCACCTGGCTCCTCTTCAATCCACCAAGAGACCCAGTACTTC. It translates to CASSPPGSSSIHQETQYF.

This clonotype has more than one count but fewer than ten. The chain uses TRBV6-2 or TRBV6-3 and TRBJ2-1; D not certain. Trimming took 2 bases from V and 3 from J, leaving 11 bases between them. CDR3 size: 15 residues. From germline, CDR1 is MNHEY and CDR2 SVGEGT. CDR3 protein: CASSYGKRNYNEQFF. The CDR3 DNA is TGTGCCAGCAGTTACGGGAAGAGGAACTACAATGAGCAGTTCTTC.